Sequencing of this TCR beta chain was carried out in a study of T cells after somatic rescue of genetic block. Clones were read by immunoSEQ multiplex PCR, and TCRdb kept only the in-frame ones, dropping some. In the table there are tens of thousands of clones, around 93% of which are singletons. The sample taken for sequencing was peripheral blood mononuclear cells (PBMCs). The receptor was isolated from a man in his forties.

The DNA for the CDR3 is TGTGCCAGCACCTCAGGGACTAGCGGCTACGAGCAGTACTTC. It translates to CASTSGTSGYEQYF. V gene TRBV6-6 combines with J gene TRBJ2-7; 11 bases are a match to TRBD2. The CDR3 spans 14 residues. Germline trimming cut 7 bases from V and 3 bases from J; bases unmatched to any gene: 5. In germline, CDR1 is MNHNY, CDR2 SVGAGI (reference sequence).